This T cell receptor beta chain appears in the sequencing data of a study of cytomegalovirus exposure and HLA in healthy donors. Libraries were prepared by immunoSEQ multiplex PCR; TCRdb keeps only in-frame clonotypes and omits some of them. The sample has roughly 130,000 clones, 86% seen once. CDR3 length: 16 residues. V dropped 0 bases and J dropped 2; count of bases not matched to a gene: 4. The genes are TRBV5-3 and TRBJ2-3; 9 bases agree with TRBD1. TRBV5-3 is classed as an ORF, of uncertain function. The clonotype was recovered from a young man in good health and CMV-seronegative. Sequenced sample: PBMCs. CDR3 sequence reads: CARSLDRTGATDTQYF. CDR3 nucleotides: TGTGCCAGAAGCTTGGACCGGACAGGGGCCACAGATACGCAGTATTTT.